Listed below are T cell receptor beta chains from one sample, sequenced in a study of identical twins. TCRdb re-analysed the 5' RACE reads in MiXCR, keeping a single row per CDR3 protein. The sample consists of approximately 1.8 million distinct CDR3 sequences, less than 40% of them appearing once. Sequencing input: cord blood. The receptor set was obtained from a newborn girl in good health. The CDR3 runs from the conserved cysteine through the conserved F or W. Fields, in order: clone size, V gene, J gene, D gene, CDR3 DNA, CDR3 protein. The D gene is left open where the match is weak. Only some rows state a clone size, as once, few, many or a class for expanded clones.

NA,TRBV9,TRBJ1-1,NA,TGTGCCAGCAGCGTAGCACTGCGGGGCACTGAAGCTTTCTTT,CASSVALRGTEAFF
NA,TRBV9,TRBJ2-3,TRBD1,TGTGCCAGCAGCACCCCGACAGGGGGCAAAGCCACAGATACGCAGTATTTT,CASSTPTGGKATDTQYF
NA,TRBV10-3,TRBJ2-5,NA,TGTGCCACCCAGTCATCCACTATCACAGGAGCGAAGAAGACCCAGTACTTC,CATQSSTITGAKKTQYF
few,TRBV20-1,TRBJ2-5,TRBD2,TGCAGTGCTAGAGATCCTAGCGGGAGGGCTGAGACCCAGTACTTC,CSARDPSGRAETQYF
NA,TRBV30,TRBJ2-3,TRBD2,TGTGCCGGGTCTAGCGGGGGTAGGAATACGCAGTATTTT,CAGSSGGRNTQYF
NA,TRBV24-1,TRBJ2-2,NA,TGTGCCACAGGGCGTCCCAGCGGGGAGCTGTTTTTT,CATGRPSGELFF
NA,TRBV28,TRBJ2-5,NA,TGTGCCAGCAGTTTCGGCGGGATGGAGACCCAGTACTTC,CASSFGGMETQYF
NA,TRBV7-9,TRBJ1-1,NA,TGTGCCAGCAGCTTCCCCGGAAGTGAAGCTTTCTTT,CASSFPGSEAFF
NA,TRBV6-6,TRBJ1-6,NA,TGTGCCAGCAGGGACACCAATTCACCCCTCCACTTT,CASRDTNSPLHF
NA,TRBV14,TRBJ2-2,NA,TGTGCCAGCAGCCAAGTCGGGGGGCGCACCGGGGAGCTGTTTTTT,CASSQVGGRTGELFF
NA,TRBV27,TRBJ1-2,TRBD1,TGTGCCAGCAGCCCCCTTGGACAGGGGTATGGCTACACCTTC,CASSPLGQGYGYTF
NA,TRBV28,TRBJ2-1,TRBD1,TGTGCCAGCAGTTTAGGGAGACAGGGTACCTACGAGCAGTTCTTC,CASSLGRQGTYEQFF
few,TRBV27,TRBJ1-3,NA,TGTGCCAGCAGGTTGATCTCTGGAAACACCATATATTTT,CASRLISGNTIYF
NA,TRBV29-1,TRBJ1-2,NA,TGCAGCGTTGGGCGGGGAGGCTATGGCTACACCTTC,CSVGRGGYGYTF
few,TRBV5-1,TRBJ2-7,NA,TGCGCCAGCAGCTTTGGGGGAGAAGGCTACGAGCAGTACTTC,CASSFGGEGYEQYF
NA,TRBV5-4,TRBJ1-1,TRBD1,TGTGCCAGCAGCACCACGACAGGGAGATGGGTGGGTGAAGCTTTCTTT,CASSTTTGRWVGEAFF
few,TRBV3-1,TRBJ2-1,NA,TGTGCCAGCAGCCAAGACAGACTAAGGGCCTACAATGAGCAGTTCTTC,CASSQDRLRAYNEQFF
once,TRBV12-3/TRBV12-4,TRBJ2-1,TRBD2,TGTGCCAGCAGTCCCATTAGCGGGAGGCCAGGCAATGAGCAGTTCTTC,CASSPISGRPGNEQFF
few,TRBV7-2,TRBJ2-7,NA,TGTGCCAGCAGCTTAATTTACAGGGTAAAGGGTTACGAGCAGTACTTC,CASSLIYRVKGYEQYF
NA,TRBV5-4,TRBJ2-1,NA,TGTGCCAGCAGCTTGGTATCTCAGGGCAGGGAGCAGTTCTTC,CASSLVSQGREQFF
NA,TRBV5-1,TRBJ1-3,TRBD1,TGCGCCAGCAGCTTTAACCCTCAGGGGGCCGGAAACACCATATATTTT,CASSFNPQGAGNTIYF
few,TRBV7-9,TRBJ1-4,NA,TGTGCCAGCAGCCTCTTTCTGCGGGCTAATGAAAAACTGTTTTTT,CASSLFLRANEKLFF
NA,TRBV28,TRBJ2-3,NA,TGTGCCAGCAGGACACCGGGACACCTCACAGATACGCAGTATTTT,CASRTPGHLTDTQYF
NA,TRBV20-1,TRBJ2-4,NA,TGCAGTGCTAGAGATCTAAGGGGAGGCCTTCTCTTGGCCAAAGACATTCAGTACTTC,CSARDLRGGLLLAKDIQYF
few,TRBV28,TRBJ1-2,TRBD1,TGTGCCAGCAGTTTATGGGGGACAGGACTCTTTGGCTACACCTTC,CASSLWGTGLFGYTF
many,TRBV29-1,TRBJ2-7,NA,TGCAGCGTTGCGACAGGCGCCACCTACGAGCAGTACTTC,CSVATGATYEQYF
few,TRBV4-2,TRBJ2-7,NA,TGTGCCAGCAGAGAGGGTAGGAGTCTTCCGTACGAGCAGTACTTC,CASREGRSLPYEQYF
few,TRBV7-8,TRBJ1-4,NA,TGTGCCAGCAGCGCCCCTAATGAAAAACTGTTTTTT,CASSAPNEKLFF
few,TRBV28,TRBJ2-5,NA,TGTGCCAGCAGTGGGGGGCCTCTTGGAGAGACCCAGTACTTC,CASSGGPLGETQYF
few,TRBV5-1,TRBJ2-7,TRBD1,TGCGCCAGCAGCTGGGGGGACAGGAGTTCCTACGAGCAGTACTTC,CASSWGDRSSYEQYF
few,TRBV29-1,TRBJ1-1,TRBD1,TGCAGCGGTGACACAGGGGCGAACACTGAAGCTTTCTTT,CSGDTGANTEAFF